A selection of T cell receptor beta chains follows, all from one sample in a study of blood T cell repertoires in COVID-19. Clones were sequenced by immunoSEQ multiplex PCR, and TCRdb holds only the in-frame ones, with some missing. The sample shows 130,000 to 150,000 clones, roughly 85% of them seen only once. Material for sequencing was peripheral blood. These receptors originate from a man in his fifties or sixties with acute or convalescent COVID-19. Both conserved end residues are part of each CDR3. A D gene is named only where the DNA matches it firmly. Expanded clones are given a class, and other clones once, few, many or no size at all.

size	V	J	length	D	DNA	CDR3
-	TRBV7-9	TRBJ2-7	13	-	TGTGCCAGCAGCTCTTCCGGACACTACGAGCAGTACTTC	CASSSSGHYEQYF
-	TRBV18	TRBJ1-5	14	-	TGTGCCAGCTCACCGGTAGGGGCTAATCAGCCCCAGCATTTT	CASSPVGANQPQHF
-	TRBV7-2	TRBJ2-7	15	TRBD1	TGTGCCAGCAGCTTAACGCCGGGACAGAGCTACGAGCAGTACTTC	CASSLTPGQSYEQYF
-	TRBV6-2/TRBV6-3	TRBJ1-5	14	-	TGTGCCAGCAGTTACCCCAGTCAATCTCAGCCCCAGCATTTT	CASSYPSQSQPQHF
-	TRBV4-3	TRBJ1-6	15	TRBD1	TGCGCCAGCAGCCTCGCCGGGACAGAGAATTCACCCCTCCACTTT	CASSLAGTENSPLHF
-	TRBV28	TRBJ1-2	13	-	TGTGCCAGCAGCACCGGGACAACCTATGGCTACACCTTC	CASSTGTTYGYTF
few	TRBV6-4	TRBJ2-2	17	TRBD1	TGTGCCAGCAGTGCTGGGCGGCAGGGGGCTAACACCGGGGAGCTGTTTTTT	CASSAGRQGANTGELFF
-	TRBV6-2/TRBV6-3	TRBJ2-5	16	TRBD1	TGTGCCAGCAGCGACGGGGAACAGGGGGCGAAAGAGACCCAGTACTTC	CASSDGEQGAKETQYF
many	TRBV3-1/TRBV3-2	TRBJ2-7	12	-	TGTGCCAGCAGCCATGGCGGCTACGAGCAGTACTTC	CASSHGGYEQYF
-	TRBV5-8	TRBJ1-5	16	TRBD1	TGTGCCAGCAGCCCCGGGACAGGGGGCATGGTTCAGCCCCAGCATTTT	CASSPGTGGMVQPQHF
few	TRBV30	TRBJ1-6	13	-	TGTGCCTGGACCTCTGTTCAGTATTCACCCCTCCACTTT	CAWTSVQYSPLHF
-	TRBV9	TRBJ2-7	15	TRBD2	TGTGCCAGCAGCGAGGGACTAGCGGGACGATCCGAGCAGTACTTC	CASSEGLAGRSEQYF
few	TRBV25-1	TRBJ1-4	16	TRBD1	TGTGCCAGCAGTGACCACTCCGGGACAGGGGATGGAAAACTGTTTTTT	CASSDHSGTGDGKLFF
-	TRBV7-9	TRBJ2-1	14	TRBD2	TGTGCCAGCAGCTCGGGACTAGCGGACAATGAGCAGTTCTTC	CASSSGLADNEQFF